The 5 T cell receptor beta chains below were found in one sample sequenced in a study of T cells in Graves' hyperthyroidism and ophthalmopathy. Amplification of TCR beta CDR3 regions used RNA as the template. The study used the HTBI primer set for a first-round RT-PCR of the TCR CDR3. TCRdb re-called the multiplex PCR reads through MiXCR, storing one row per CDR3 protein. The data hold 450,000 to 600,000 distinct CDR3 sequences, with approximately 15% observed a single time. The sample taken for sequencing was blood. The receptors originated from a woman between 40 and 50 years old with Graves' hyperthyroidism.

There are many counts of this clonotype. The CDR3 region is CASSEAQTALNTEAFF. DNA of the CDR3: TGTGCCAGCAGTGAAGCTCAGACAGCGTTGAACACTGAAGCTTTCTTT. The chain combines TRBV2 with TRBJ1-1; perhaps TRBD1 as D (5 bases). V lost 0 bases and J lost 0, with 11 bases in between. The germline CDR1 and CDR2 sequences are SNHLY and FYNNEI. CDR3 length: 16 amino acids.

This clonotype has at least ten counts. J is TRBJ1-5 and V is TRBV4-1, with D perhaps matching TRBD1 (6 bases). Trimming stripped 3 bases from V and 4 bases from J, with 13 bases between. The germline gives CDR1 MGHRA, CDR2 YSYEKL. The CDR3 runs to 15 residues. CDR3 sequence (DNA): TGCGCCAGCAGCCAGTTCCGGGACACGAATCAGCCCCAGCATTTT. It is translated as CASSQFRDTNQPQHF.

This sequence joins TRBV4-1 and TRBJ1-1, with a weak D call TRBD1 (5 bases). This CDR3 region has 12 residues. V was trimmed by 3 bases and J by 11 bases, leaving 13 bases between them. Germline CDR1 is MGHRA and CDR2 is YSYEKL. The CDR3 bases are TGCGCCAGCAGCCAGCCGGGGACCAGGGCTTTCTTT. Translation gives CASSQPGTRAFF.

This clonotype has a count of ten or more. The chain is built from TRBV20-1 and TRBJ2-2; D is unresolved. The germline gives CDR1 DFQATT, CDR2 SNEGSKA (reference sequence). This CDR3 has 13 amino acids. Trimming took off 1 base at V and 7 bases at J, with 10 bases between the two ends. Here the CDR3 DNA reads TGCAGTGCTAGAGTGCAGCTCAGCGGGGAGCTGTTTTTT. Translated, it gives CSARVQLSGELFF.

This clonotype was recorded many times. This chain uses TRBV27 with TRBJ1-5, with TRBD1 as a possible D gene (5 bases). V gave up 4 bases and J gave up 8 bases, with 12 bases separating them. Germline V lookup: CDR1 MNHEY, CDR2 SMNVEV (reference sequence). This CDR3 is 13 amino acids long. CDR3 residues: CASSYGGKKPQHF. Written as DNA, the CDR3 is TGTGCCAGCAGTTATGGGGGGAAAAAGCCCCAGCATTTT.